These 4 T cell receptor beta chains came from one sample sequenced in a study of cytomegalovirus exposure and HLA in healthy donors. Primers for the PCR totalled 60 Vbeta and 13 Jbeta. Method: immunoSEQ multiplex PCR; TCRdb's copy keeps in-frame clones and lacks some. The data contain 150,000 to 200,000 clones, less than 80% of them singletons. The source material was PBMCs. These receptors were obtained from a man aged 35 to 55 in good health and CMV-seronegative.

About this clone: At the DNA level, this CDR3 is encoded by other sequences in the same sample as well. The genes are TRBV9 and TRBJ1-1; D is possibly TRBD1 (5 bases). The CDR3 is 16 residues long. Germline loops: CDR1 SGDLS, CDR2 YYNGEE. The V gene lost 0 bases and the J gene lost 4 bases, with 16 bases spanning the gap. The CDR3 nucleotides read TGTGCCAGCAGCGTAGGGGGGTGGGCGGGATCCACTGAAGCTTTCTTT. It encodes CASSVGGWAGSTEAFF.

This chain joins TRBV15 and TRBJ2-3; 14 bases are a match to TRBD2. This CDR3 is built from 16 residues. The germline CDR1 and CDR2 sequences are LNHNV and YYDKDF (reference sequence). The ends lost 3 bases at V and 3 bases at J; junction bases unmatched: 2. CDR3 loop: CATSSRLAGGTDTQYF. In DNA form, the CDR3 reads TGTGCCACCAGCAGTAGACTAGCGGGAGGGACAGATACGCAGTATTTT. Filled out from reference TRBV15 and TRBJ2-3, the complete variable domain reads DAMVIQNPRYQVTQFGKPVTLSCSQTLNHNVMYWYQQKSSQAPKLLFHYYDKDFNNEADTPDNFQSRRPNTSFCFLDIRSPGLGDTAMYLCATSSRLAGGTDTQYFGPGTRLTVL.

This clone was seen only once. The chain is built from TRBV6-5 and TRBJ1-1; a weak D match, TRBD1 (5 bases). This CDR3 spans 12 amino acids. The V gene's germline CDR1 is MNHEY and CDR2 SVGAGI. Deletions cut 5 bases from V and 5 bases from J, with 9 bases between. CDR3 region: CASSATGTEAFF. The CDR3 DNA reads as TGTGCCAGCAGTGCTACAGGTACTGAAGCTTTCTTT.

This chain links TRBV18 with TRBJ2-5, with D hard to call. V gave up 2 bases and J gave up 1 base, with 5 bases separating them. The germline CDR1 and CDR2 sequences are KGHSH and LQKENI. CDR3 length: 13 residues. The CDR3 nucleotides read TGTGCCAGCTCACCAACTCGCCAAGAGACCCAGTACTTC. This sequence encodes CASSPTRQETQYF.